Presented here are 32 T cell receptor beta chains from one specimen sequenced in a study of tumor-infiltrating lymphocytes in primary liver carcinoma. Reverse transcription of 450 to 500 ng total RNA with a constant-region primer produced TCR beta cDNA. Nested multiplex PCR, run for three rounds with slightly modified ARM-PCR, yielded TCR beta libraries. Use of TRBV1-TRBV30 forward primers with a C-beta reverse primer characterized the first two PCR rounds, which lasted roughly 11 cycles each. Via MiXCR, TCRdb re-called the multiplex PCR reads, giving one row per CDR3 protein. The table includes about 330,000 distinct CDR3 sequences, less than 65% detected once. The blood RNA (from unsorted whole blood) was obtained, and germline DNA was also extracted. Source material: peripheral blood. These receptors were obtained from a man between 35 and 55 years old with primary liver carcinoma and hepatitis B virus infection.

This clonotype was picked up a small number of times. The J gene is TRBJ1-3, the V gene TRBV7-9, with D perhaps TRBD1 (6 bases). The V gene lost 0 bases and the J gene lost 0 bases, with 9 bases spanning the gap. The CDR3 covers 16 residues. Germline V CDR1 and CDR2: SEHNR, FQNEAQ (reference sequence). CDR3 residues: CASSLADRSSGNTIYF. CDR3 DNA: TGTGCCAGCAGCTTAGCGGACAGAAGCTCTGGAAACACCATATATTTT.

Remarks on this clonotype: The junction shows a germline mismatch at one end, possibly a read error. V and J are TRBV12-3 or TRBV12-4 and TRBJ1-4; a weak D match, TRBD1 (6 bases). The CDR3 runs 15 residues. The CDR3 bases are TGTGCCAGCAGTTTACATACAGGGTTAGGAGAAAAACTGCTTTTT. This sequence encodes CASSLHTGLGEKLLF.

In regard to this clonotype: The junction differs from germline at one of its ends, possibly a read error. CDR3: CASSLVGRSSSYDEQFF. In DNA, the CDR3 is TGTGCCAGCAGCTTGGTCGGGCGGTCGAGCTCCTACGATGAGCAGTTCTTC. The chain employs TRBV5-6 and TRBJ2-1; D is uncertain. The CDR3 runs 17 residues. Germline CDR1 reads SGHDT; CDR2 reads YYEEEE.

A remark on this clonotype: At one end the junction does not follow the germline gene, possibly because of a read error. The gene calls are TRBV6-2 or TRBV6-3 and TRBJ2-7; TRBD2 matches 10 bases. CDR3 length equals 14 residues. The germline gives CDR1 MNHEY, CDR2 SVGEGT. The CDR3 here is CASSRLAGSYEHYF. CDR3 DNA sequence: TGTGCCAGCAGCAGACTAGCGGGTTCCTACGAGCACTACTTC.

J is TRBJ1-2 and V is TRBV6-2 or TRBV6-3; D gene uncertain. The germline CDR1 and CDR2 sequences are MNHEY and SVGEGT. The CDR3 covers 11 residues. V lost 5 bases to trimming and J lost 13 bases, with 14 bases between them. The CDR3 DNA follows: TGTGCCAGCAGTCCCGGGCGGACTTGCACCTTC. Its protein is CASSPGRTCTF.

This clonotype showed up just a few times. A junction boundary mismatches the germline segment, possibly from a read error. This rearrangement joins TRBV12-3 or TRBV12-4 to TRBJ2-1, with TRBD2 matching over 12 bases. CDR3 size: 14 residues. The CDR3 DNA sequence: TGTGTCAGCCGGACTAGCGGGATCTACAATGAGCAGTTCTTC. Translating it yields CVSRTSGIYNEQFF.

For this clonotype: This may be a read error, as it is one base from a much larger clone. This sequence joins TRBV12-3 or TRBV12-4 and TRBJ1-2; maybe TRBD1 (6 bases). This CDR3 has 13 amino acids. CDR3 residues: CASSRRGSDGYIF. The CDR3 DNA reads TGTGCCAGCAGTCGTAGGGGGTCTGATGGCTACATCTTC.

For this clonotype: A much larger clone is a single base away; this may be a read error. This sequence joins TRBV5-1 and TRBJ2-7; D gene uncertain. This CDR3 has 13 amino acids. CDR1 and CDR2 from the germline V gene are SGHRS and YFSETQ. Here the CDR3 reads CVSSRDMIYEQYF. CDR3 nucleotides: TGCGTCAGCAGCCGTGACATGATCTACGAGCAGTACTTC.

Regarding this clonotype: Because the CDR3 is missing its conserved closing phenylalanine or tryptophan, this is likely a read error. The chain recombines TRBV11-1 with TRBJ2-5; weak D call: TRBD2 (5 bases). The V and J ends lost 7 bases and 5 bases respectively, with 17 bases between them. The CDR3 contains 14 residues. Germline loops: CDR1 SGHAT, CDR2 FQDESV (reference sequence). The CDR3 DNA reads as TGTGCCAGCAATGGACGGGTGGAGGTGGAGACCCAGTACCTC. Protein sequence: CASNGRVEVETQYL.

This clonotype has a handful of counts. The rearrangement joins TRBV7-9 to TRBJ2-7, with TRBD2 identical over 10 bases. The V segment lost 5 bases and the J segment 3 bases; nucleotides outside the gene matches: 10. Germline-derived CDR1 and CDR2 are SEHNR and FQNEAQ (reference sequence). The CDR3 sequence is 16 residues long. The CDR3 DNA reads TGTGCCAGCAGCCAAATGTGGCTAGCGGGAGACTACGAGCAGTACTTC. Its protein product is CASSQMWLAGDYEQYF.

About this clonotype: This is likely a read error, given that the CDR3 carries no conserved phenylalanine or tryptophan at its end. V gene TRBV5-4 combines with J gene TRBJ1-2, with D perhaps TRBD1 (5 bases). CDR1 SGHNT and CDR2 YYREEE come from the germline V gene (reference sequence). The CDR3 length is 13 residues. The CDR3 nucleotides read TGTGCCATCAGCTTTCGGGGGAACTATGGCTACACCCTC. Amino acid sequence: CAISFRGNYGYTL.

This clonotype was seen a few times. CDR3 DNA sequence: TGTGCCATCAGTGACAGGGCCCTCGGTGGAAACACCATATATTTT. Translation gives CAISDRALGGNTIYF. The chain carries TRBV10-3 and TRBJ1-3; D might be TRBD1 (5 bases). Germline values: CDR1 ENHRY, CDR2 SYGVKD. V dropped 3 bases and J dropped 3 bases, with 12 bases sitting between them. The CDR3 spans 15 residues.

Worth noting for this clonotype: One junction end does not reproduce the germline sequence, and a read error may be involved. The V gene is TRBV12-3 or TRBV12-4, the J gene TRBJ2-1; 12 nucleotides align to TRBD2. The CDR3 length is 17 residues. CDR3 region: CASSYNRLAGGYNEKFF. The CDR3 DNA reads as TGTGCCAGCAGTTATAATAGGCTAGCGGGAGGGTACAATGAGAAGTTCTTC.

This clonotype was counted a few times. This sequence joins TRBV28 and TRBJ2-7, with TRBD2 identical over 9 bases. CDR1 is MDHEN, CDR2 SYDVKM, per germline. The trim removed 3 bases at V and 5 bases at J, leaving 5 bases unmatched. This CDR3 contains 14 residues. CDR3 amino acids: CASSFSGSMDEQYF. CDR3 coding DNA: TGTGCCAGCAGTTTTAGCGGGAGTATGGACGAGCAGTACTTC. The whole variable domain, filled in from reference TRBV28 and TRBJ2-7, reads DVKVTQSSRYLVKRTGEKVFLECVQDMDHENMFWYRQDPGLGLRLIYFSYDVKMKEKGDIPEGYSVSREKKERFSLILESASTNQTSMYLCASSFSGSMDEQYFGPGTRLTVT.

The DNA of the CDR3 is TGTGCCAGCAGTTTCGGGAGGGCCGGTACAGATACGCAGTATTTT. The encoded protein is CASSFGRAGTDTQYF. The J gene is TRBJ2-3, the V gene TRBV28, with 8 nucleotides matching TRBD2. CDR3 length: 15 amino acids. The germline V gene has CDR1 MDHEN and CDR2 SYDVKM. The V and J ends lost 3 bases and 3 bases, in that order; junction bases with no gene match: 5.

This chain uses TRBV6-5 with TRBJ2-1; no firm D call. The CDR3 length is 14 residues. Germline CDR1 reads MNHEY; CDR2 reads SVGAGI. Trimming took off 4 bases at V and 1 base at J, with 8 bases between the two ends. CDR3 region: CASSCDSSYNEQFF. CDR3 bases: TGTGCCAGCAGTTGTGATTCATCCTACAATGAGCAGTTCTTC.

With respect to this clonotype: A much more abundant neighbour one base away suggests this may be a read error. The chain combines TRBV6-6 with TRBJ2-2; TRBD1 aligns across 9 bases. The germline gives CDR1 MNHNY, CDR2 SVGAGI (reference sequence). The CDR3 runs 14 residues. CDR3 sequence: CTTRTGENTGELFF. CDR3 nucleotides: TGTACCACCCGGACAGGGGAGAACACCGGGGAGCTGTTTTTT.

This clonotype was seen many times. The chain carries TRBV6-5 and TRBJ1-5; D unresolved. Germline assignment: CDR1 MNHEY and CDR2 SVGAGI. Trimming pared 2 bases from V and 1 base from J, leaving 6 bases between. This CDR3 comprises 14 residues. For the CDR3, the DNA is TGTGCCAGCAGTTACGGGATGAGCAATCAGCCCCAGCATTTT. Its protein product is CASSYGMSNQPQHF.

This clonotype was found many times. The V gene is TRBV29-1, the J gene TRBJ2-1; TRBD2 agrees at 12 bases. The junction had 2 bases not matched to a gene; V was cut back by 4 bases and J by 1 base. The CDR3 is 15 amino acids. The germline gives CDR1 SQVTM, CDR2 ANQGSEA. CDR3 DNA: TGCAGCGTTGGACTAGCGGGAGAATCCTACAATGAGCAGTTCTTC. This sequence encodes CSVGLAGESYNEQFF.

This clonotype was detected ten times or more. The chain recombines TRBV13 with TRBJ2-3; 12 bases are shared with TRBD2. The V and J ends lost 4 bases and 2 bases, in that order; junction bases with no gene match: 7. The CDR3 contains 17 residues. Germline values: CDR1 PRHDT, CDR2 FYEKMQ (reference sequence). The CDR3 here is CASSSLGLAGYTDTQYF. The CDR3 region has the DNA TGTGCCAGCAGCTCCCTTGGACTAGCGGGGTACACAGATACGCAGTATTTT.

This chain joins TRBV29-1 and TRBJ1-4; D is unresolved. Germline V lookup: CDR1 SQVTM, CDR2 ANQGSEA. CDR3 length: 11 amino acids. V gave up 7 bases and J gave up 5 bases, with 8 bases separating them. CDR3 DNA sequence: TGCAGCGGGGTGGAGAATGAAAAACTGTTTTTT. Translating gives CSGVENEKLFF. Complete variable domain (other parts from reference TRBV29-1 and TRBJ1-4): SAVISQKPSRDICQRGTSLTIQCQVDSQVTMMFWYRQQPGQSLTLIATANQGSEATYESGFVIDKFPISRPNLTFSTLTVSNMSPEDSSIYLCSGVENEKLFFGSGTQLSVL.

This rearrangement joins TRBV14 to TRBJ2-4; 9 nucleotides match TRBD1. The trim removed 2 bases at V and 3 bases at J, leaving 8 bases unmatched. Looked up from germline, CDR1 is SGHDN and CDR2 is FVKESK. The CDR3 extends over 17 amino acids. The CDR3 spells CASSQSHPGQGKNIQYF. The DNA for the CDR3 is TGTGCCAGCAGCCAATCCCACCCGGGACAGGGCAAAAACATTCAGTACTTC.

This clonotype has at least ten counts. The chain employs TRBV5-6 and TRBJ1-4; D might be TRBD1 (5 bases). The CDR3 contains 14 residues. Germline CDR1 SGHDT, CDR2 YYEEEE. V gave up 3 bases and J gave up 5 bases, with 11 bases separating them. CDR3 DNA: TGTGCCAGCAGCTCGGGACTCACGAATGAAAAACTGTTTTTT. This sequence encodes CASSSGLTNEKLFF.

Note on this clonotype: The conserved phenylalanine or tryptophan normally closing the CDR3 is absent here, so this likely arose from a read error. The chain recombines TRBV11-2 with TRBJ2-2; the D gene could be TRBD1 or TRBD2 (6 bases each). The V and J ends lost 7 bases and 6 bases respectively, with 21 bases between them. The CDR3 sequence is 16 residues long. CDR1 SGHAT and CDR2 FQNNGV come from the germline V gene. CDR3 in DNA: TGTGCCAGCAATCGAGCGACTAGGGGGATCTCCGGGGAGCTGTTTCTT. Protein product: CASNRATRGISGELFL.

On this clonotype itself: One junction end disagrees with the germline gene, perhaps due to a read error. The chain employs TRBV6-1 and TRBJ1-5; 7 nucleotides match TRBD1. This CDR3 has 15 residues. CDR1 is MNHNS and CDR2 is SASEGT in the germline V gene. CDR3 region: CASSEGIRGHQLQHF. As DNA, the CDR3 is TGTGCCAGCAGTGAAGGCATAAGGGGGCATCAGCTCCAGCATTTT.

Concerning this clonotype: Given the absence of the conserved phenylalanine or tryptophan at the CDR3 end, a read error is likely. The DNA is omitted, as the CDR3 cannot be located on it reliably, and the CDR3 follows TCRdb's listing. The chain uses TRBV11-2 and TRBJ2-7. CDR1 SGHAT and CDR2 FQNNGV come from the germline V gene. Including both end residues, the CDR3 is 13 amino acids long. The CDR3 reads CASSIAGTYEQYY.

In regard to this clonotype: This could be a read error, since a much larger clone is one nucleotide away. The chain recombines TRBV6-6 with TRBJ2-2; no clear D gene. From germline, CDR1 is MNHNY and CDR2 SVGAGI (reference sequence). The CDR3 totals 15 residues. Deletions cut 0 bases from V and 1 base from J, with 6 bases between. The CDR3 protein is CASSYSSQNTGELFF. The CDR3 nucleotides read TGTGCCAGCAGTTACTCGAGTCAGAACACCGGGGAGCTGTTTTTT.

Concerning this clonotype: At one end, the junction sequence differs from germline, possibly due to a read error. CDR3: CASSPTQTGSGDEHFF. The CDR3 DNA reads TGTGCCAGCAGCCCAACCCAGACAGGGAGTGGAGATGAGCACTTCTTC. V is TRBV5-4 and J is TRBJ2-1; 7 nucleotides align to TRBD1. CDR3 length: 16 residues. Germline V gene data show CDR1 as SGHNT and CDR2 as YYREEE (reference sequence).

As for this clonotype: This clone may be a read error of a much larger clone one base away. The chain uses TRBV12-3 or TRBV12-4 and TRBJ2-4, with D perhaps matching TRBD1 (6 bases). The germline V and J ends were trimmed by 5 bases and 4 bases, with 15 bases remaining between them. The CDR3 is 15 residues long. CDR3 protein: CASSLPGDAKNIQYF. The DNA for the CDR3 is TGTGCCAGCAGTCTCCCAGGGGACGCGAAAAACATTCAGTACTTC.

Details on this clonotype: A much larger clone differs from this one at a single base, so this may be a read error. The CDR3 does not end in the conserved phenylalanine or tryptophan, so this is likely a read error. The rearrangement joins TRBV6-1 to TRBJ2-5; TRBD1 is a possible D gene (5 bases). The CDR3 is made up of 15 amino acids. Trimming cost V 2 bases and J 7 bases, with 17 bases left between them. From germline, CDR1 is MNHNS and CDR2 SASEGT. The CDR3 DNA sequence: TGTGCCAGCAGTGAATCTGGACAAACGGTCGGGACCCAGTACTCC. Residues: CASSESGQTVGTQYS.

This clonotype was detected a few times. The chain joins TRBV6-1 to TRBJ2-5, with D possibly matching TRBD2 (7 bases). The germline V gene encodes CDR1 MNHNS and CDR2 SASEGT. CDR3 length equals 15 residues. V gave up 10 bases and J gave up 3 bases, with 21 bases separating them. CDR3 residues: CATQPWGAGEETQYF. In DNA, the CDR3 is TGTGCCACCCAACCCTGGGGGGCGGGAGAAGAGACCCAGTACTTC.

As to this clonotype: This may be a read error: a much more frequent sequence differs by one nucleotide. The chain employs TRBV5-4 and TRBJ2-1; TRBD2 matches 11 bases. This CDR3 region has 15 residues. Per the germline V gene, CDR1 is SGHNT and CDR2 is YYREEE (reference sequence). The CDR3 nucleotides read TGTGCCAGCAGCCCCCGGCTAGCGGGAGGCAATAAGCAGTTCTTC. This sequence encodes CASSPRLAGGNKQFF. Based on the CDR3 plus reference TRBV5-4 and TRBJ2-1, the full variable domain is ETGVTQSPTHLIKTRGQQVTLRCSSQSGHNTVSWYQQALGQGPQFIFQYYREEENGRGNFPPRFSGLQFPNYSSELNVNALELDDSALYLCASSPRLAGGNKQFFGPGTRLTVL.